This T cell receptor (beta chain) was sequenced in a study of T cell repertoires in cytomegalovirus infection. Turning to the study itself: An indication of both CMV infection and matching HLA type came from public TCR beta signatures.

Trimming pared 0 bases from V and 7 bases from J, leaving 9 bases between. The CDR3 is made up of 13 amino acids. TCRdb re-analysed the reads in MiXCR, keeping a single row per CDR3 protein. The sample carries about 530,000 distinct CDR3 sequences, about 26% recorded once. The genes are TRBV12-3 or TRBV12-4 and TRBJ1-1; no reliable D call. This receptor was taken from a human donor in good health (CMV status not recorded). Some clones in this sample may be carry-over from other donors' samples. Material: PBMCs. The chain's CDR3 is CASSLAASVEAFF. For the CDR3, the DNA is TGTGCCAGCAGTTTAGCGGCGTCGGTTGAAGCTTTCTTT.